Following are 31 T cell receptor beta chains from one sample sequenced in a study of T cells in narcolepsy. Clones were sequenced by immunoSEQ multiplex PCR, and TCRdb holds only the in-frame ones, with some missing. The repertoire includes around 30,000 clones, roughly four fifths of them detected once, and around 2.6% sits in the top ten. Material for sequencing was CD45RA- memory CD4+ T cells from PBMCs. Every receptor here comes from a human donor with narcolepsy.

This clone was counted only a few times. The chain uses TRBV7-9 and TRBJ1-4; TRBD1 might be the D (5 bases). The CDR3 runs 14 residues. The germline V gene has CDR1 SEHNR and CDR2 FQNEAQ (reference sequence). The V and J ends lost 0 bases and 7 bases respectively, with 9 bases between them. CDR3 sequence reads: CASSLAGEGEKLFF. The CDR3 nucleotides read TGTGCCAGCAGCTTAGCAGGGGAGGGTGAAAAACTGTTTTTT.

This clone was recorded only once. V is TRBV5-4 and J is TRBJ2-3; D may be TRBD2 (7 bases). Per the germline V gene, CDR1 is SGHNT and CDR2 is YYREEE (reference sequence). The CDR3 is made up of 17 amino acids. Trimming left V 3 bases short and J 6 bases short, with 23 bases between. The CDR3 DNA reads TGTGCCAGCAGCTCCCCCTTCGGGGGGCCGGTATTGGATACGCAGTATTTT. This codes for CASSSPFGGPVLDTQYF.

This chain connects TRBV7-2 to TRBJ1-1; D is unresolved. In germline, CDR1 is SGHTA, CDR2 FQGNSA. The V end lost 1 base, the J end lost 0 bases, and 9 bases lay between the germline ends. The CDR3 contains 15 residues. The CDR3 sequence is CASSLVARMNTEAFF. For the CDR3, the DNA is TGTGCCAGCAGCTTAGTTGCACGCATGAACACTGAAGCTTTCTTT.

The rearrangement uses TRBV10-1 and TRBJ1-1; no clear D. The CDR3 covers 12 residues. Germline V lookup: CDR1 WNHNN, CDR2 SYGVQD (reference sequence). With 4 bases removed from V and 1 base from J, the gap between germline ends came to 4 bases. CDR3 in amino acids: CASSGPNTEAFF. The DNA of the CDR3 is TGCGCCAGCAGTGGGCCGAACACTGAAGCTTTCTTT.

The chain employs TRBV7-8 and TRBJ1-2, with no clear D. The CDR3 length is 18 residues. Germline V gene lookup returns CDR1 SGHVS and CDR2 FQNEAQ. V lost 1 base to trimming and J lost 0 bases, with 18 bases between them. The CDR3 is CASSLGVIRQTTNYGYTF. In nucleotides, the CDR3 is TGTGCCAGCAGCTTAGGAGTGATTCGGCAGACTACTAACTATGGCTACACCTTC.

CDR3 DNA: TGTGCCACCAAGCCGGGACAGGGACAGCGGGGGGGCAACACAGATACGCAGTATTTT. This gives the protein CATKPGQGQRGGNTDTQYF. V gene TRBV2 combines with J gene TRBJ2-3, with D perhaps TRBD2 (10 bases). CDR1 is SNHLY and CDR2 is FYNNEI in the germline V gene. V lost 10 bases, J lost 2 bases, and 31 bases lay in between. The CDR3 consists of 19 residues.

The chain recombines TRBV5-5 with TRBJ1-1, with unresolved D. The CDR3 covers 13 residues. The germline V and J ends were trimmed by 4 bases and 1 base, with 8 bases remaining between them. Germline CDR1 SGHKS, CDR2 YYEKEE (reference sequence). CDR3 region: CASSKQKNTEAFF. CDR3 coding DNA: TGTGCCAGCAGCAAACAGAAGAACACTGAAGCTTTCTTT.

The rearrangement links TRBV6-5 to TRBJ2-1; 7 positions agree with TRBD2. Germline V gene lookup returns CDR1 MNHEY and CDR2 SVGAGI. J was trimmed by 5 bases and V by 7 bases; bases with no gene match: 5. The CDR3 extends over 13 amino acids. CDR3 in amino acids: CASTYGGNNEQFF. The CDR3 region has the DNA TGTGCCAGCACCTACGGGGGGAACAATGAGCAGTTCTTC.

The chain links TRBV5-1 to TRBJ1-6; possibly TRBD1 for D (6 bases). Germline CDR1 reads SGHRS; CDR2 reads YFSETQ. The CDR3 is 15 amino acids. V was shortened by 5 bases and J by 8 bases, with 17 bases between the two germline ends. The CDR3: CASSSAGVQHSPLHF. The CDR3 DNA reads TGCGCCAGCAGTTCGGCAGGGGTTCAACATTCACCCCTCCACTTT. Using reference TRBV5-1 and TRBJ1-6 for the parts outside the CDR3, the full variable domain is KAGVTQTPRYLIKTRGQQVTLSCSPISGHRSVSWYQQTPGQGLQFLFEYFSETQRNKGNFPGRFSGRQFSNSRSEMNVSTLELGDSALYLCASSSAGVQHSPLHFGNGTRLTVT.

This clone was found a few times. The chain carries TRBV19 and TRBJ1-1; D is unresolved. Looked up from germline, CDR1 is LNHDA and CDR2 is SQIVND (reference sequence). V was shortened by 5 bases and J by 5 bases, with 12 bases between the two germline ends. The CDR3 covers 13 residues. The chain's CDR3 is CASSSSPGTEAFF. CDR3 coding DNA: TGTGCCAGTAGTTCAAGTCCGGGGACTGAAGCTTTCTTT. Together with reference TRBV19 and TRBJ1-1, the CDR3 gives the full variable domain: DGGITQSPKYLFRKEGQNVTLSCEQNLNHDAMYWYRQDPGQGLRLIYYSQIVNDFQKGDIAEGYSVSREKKESFPLTVTSAQKNPTAFYLCASSSSPGTEAFFGQGTRLTVV.

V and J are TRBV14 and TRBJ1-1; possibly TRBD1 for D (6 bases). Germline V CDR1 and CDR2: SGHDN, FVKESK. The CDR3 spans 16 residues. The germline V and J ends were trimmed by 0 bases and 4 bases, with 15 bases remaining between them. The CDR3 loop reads CASSQEISNRATEAFF. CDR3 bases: TGTGCCAGCAGCCAAGAAATATCAAACAGGGCCACTGAAGCTTTCTTT.

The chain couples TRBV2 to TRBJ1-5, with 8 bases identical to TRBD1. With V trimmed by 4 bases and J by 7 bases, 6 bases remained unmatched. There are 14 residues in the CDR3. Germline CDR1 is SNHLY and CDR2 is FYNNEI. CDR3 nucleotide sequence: TGTGCCAGCAGTGTCGACAGGGGAAGACAGCCCCAGCATTTT. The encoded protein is CASSVDRGRQPQHF.

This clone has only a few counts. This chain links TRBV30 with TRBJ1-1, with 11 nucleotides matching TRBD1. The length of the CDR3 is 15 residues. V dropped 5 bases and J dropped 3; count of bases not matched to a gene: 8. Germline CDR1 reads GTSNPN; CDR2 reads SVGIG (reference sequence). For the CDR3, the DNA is TGTGCCTGGGGAAGAGTGGGACAGGGGGACACTGAAGCTTTCTTT. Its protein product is CAWGRVGQGDTEAFF.

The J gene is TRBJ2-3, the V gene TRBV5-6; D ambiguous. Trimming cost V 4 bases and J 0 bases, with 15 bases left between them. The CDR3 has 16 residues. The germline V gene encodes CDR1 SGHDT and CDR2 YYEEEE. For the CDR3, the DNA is TGTGCCAGCAGCCTCCCCCATAGATTCAGCACAGATACGCAGTATTTT. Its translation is CASSLPHRFSTDTQYF.

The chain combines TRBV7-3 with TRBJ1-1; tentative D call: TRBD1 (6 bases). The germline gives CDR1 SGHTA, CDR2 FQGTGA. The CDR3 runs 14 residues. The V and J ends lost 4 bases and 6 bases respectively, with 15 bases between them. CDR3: CASSSGTKVSEAFF. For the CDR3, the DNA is TGTGCCAGCAGCTCCGGGACAAAAGTCTCTGAAGCTTTCTTT.

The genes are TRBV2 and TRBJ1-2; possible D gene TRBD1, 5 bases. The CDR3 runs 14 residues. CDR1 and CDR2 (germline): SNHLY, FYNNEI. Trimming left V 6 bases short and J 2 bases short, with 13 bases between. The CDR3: CASRVAGTNYGYTF. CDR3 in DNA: TGTGCCAGCAGGGTAGCAGGGACGAACTATGGCTACACCTTC.

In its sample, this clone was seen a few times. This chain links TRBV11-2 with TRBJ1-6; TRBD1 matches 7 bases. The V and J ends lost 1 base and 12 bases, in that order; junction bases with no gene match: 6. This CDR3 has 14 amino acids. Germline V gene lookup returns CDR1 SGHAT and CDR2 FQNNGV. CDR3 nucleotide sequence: TGTGCCAGCAGCTTAGGAATGCAGGGGGGACCCCTCCACTTT. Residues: CASSLGMQGGPLHF. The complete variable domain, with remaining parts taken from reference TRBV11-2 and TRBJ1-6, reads EAGVAQSPRYKIIEKRQSVAFWCNPISGHATLYWYQQILGQGPKLLIQFQNNGVVDDSQLPKDRFSAERLKGVDSTLKIQPAKLEDSAVYLCASSLGMQGGPLHFGNGTRLTVT.

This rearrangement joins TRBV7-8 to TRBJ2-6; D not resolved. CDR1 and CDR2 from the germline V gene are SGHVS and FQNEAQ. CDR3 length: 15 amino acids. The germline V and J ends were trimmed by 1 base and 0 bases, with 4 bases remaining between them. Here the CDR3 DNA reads TGTGCCAGCAGCTTAGGCAGCTCTGGGGCCAACGTCCTGACTTTC. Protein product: CASSLGSSGANVLTF.

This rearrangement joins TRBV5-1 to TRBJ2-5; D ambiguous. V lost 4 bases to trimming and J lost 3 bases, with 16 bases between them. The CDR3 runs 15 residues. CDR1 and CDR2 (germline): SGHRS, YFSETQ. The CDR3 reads CASSLSDWSKETQYF. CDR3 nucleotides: TGCGCCAGCAGCCTATCCGACTGGTCGAAAGAGACCCAGTACTTC. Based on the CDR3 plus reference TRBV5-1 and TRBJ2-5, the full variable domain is KAGVTQTPRYLIKTRGQQVTLSCSPISGHRSVSWYQQTPGQGLQFLFEYFSETQRNKGNFPGRFSGRQFSNSRSEMNVSTLELGDSALYLCASSLSDWSKETQYFGPGTRLLVL.

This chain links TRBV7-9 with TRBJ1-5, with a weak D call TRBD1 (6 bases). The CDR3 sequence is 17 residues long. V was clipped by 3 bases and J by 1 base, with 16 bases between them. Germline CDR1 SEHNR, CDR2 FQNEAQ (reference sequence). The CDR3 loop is CASSLAGGLGSNQPQHF. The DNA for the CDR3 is TGTGCCAGCAGCTTGGCCGGGGGCCTCGGGAGCAATCAGCCCCAGCATTTT.

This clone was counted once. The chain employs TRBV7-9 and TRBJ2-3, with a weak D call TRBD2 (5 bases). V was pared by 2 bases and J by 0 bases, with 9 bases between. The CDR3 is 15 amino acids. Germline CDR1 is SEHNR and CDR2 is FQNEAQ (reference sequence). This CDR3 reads CASSLRSGSTDTQYF. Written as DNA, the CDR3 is TGTGCCAGCAGCTTACGCAGCGGCAGCACAGATACGCAGTATTTT.

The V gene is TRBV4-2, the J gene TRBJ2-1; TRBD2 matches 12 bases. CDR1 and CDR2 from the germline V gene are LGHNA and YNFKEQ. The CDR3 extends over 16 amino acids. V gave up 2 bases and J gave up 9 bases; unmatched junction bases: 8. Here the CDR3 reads CASSQNLAGGLGEQFF. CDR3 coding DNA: TGTGCCAGCAGCCAAAATCTAGCGGGGGGGCTCGGTGAGCAGTTCTTC.

The CDR3: CASSEGYPSGNTIYF. DNA for the CDR3: TGTGCCAGCAGTGAGGGTTACCCCTCTGGAAACACCATATATTTT. This chain links TRBV6-1 with TRBJ1-3; no reliable D call. This CDR3 has 15 residues. With 3 bases removed from V and 0 bases from J, the gap between germline ends came to 9 bases. Germline V gene data show CDR1 as MNHNS and CDR2 as SASEGT.

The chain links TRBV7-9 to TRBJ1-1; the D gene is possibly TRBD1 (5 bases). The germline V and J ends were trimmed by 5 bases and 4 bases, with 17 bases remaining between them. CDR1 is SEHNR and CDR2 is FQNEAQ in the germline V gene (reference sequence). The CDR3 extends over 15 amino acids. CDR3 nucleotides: TGTGCCAGCAGCATCGGCGGGGGGAGGGCCACTGAAGCTTTCTTT. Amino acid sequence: CASSIGGGRATEAFF. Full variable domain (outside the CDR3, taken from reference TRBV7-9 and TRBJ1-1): DTGVSQNPRHKITKRGQNVTFRCDPISEHNRLYWYRQTLGQGPEFLTYFQNEAQLEKSRLLSDRFSAERPKGSFSTLEIQRTEQGDSAMYLCASSIGGGRATEAFFGQGTRLTVV.

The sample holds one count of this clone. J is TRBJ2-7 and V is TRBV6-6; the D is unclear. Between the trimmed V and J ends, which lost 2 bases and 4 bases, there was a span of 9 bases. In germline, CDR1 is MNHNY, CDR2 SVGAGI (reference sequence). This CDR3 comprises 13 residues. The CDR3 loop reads CASSYRPRYEQYF. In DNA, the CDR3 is TGTGCCAGCAGTTACCGTCCCCGATACGAGCAGTACTTC.

The CDR3: CASTTGQRVSPLHF. CDR3 DNA: TGTGCCAGCACCACGGGACAACGAGTGTCACCCCTCCACTTT. The chain is built from TRBV2 and TRBJ1-6; the D gene is possibly TRBD1 (6 bases). V gave up 7 bases and J gave up 10 bases, with 17 bases separating them. The CDR3 spans 14 residues. CDR1 SNHLY and CDR2 FYNNEI come from the germline V gene.

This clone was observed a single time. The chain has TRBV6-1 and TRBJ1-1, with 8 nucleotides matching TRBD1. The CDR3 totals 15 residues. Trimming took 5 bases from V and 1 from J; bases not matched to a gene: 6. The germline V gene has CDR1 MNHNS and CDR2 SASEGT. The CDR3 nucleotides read TGTGCCAGCAGTAGACAGGGGTGGGAGAACACTGAAGCTTTCTTT. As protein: CASSRQGWENTEAFF.

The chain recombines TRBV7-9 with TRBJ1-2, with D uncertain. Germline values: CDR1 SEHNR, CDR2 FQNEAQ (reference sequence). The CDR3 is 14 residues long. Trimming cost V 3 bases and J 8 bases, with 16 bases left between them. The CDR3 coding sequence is TGTGCCAGCAGCTTTGGAGAGGGTCCCAAGGGCTACACCTTC. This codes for CASSFGEGPKGYTF.

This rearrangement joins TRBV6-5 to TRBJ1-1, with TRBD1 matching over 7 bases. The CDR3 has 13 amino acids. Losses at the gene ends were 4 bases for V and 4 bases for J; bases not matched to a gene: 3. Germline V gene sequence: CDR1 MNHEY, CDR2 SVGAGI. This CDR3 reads CASSLQGSTEAFF. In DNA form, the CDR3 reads TGTGCCAGCAGTTTACAGGGGAGCACTGAAGCTTTCTTT.

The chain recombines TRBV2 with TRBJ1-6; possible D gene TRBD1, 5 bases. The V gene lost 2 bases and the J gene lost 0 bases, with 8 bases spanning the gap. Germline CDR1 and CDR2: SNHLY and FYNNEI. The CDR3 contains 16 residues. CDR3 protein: CASSERGSSYNSPLHF. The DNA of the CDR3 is TGTGCCAGCAGTGAACGGGGGAGCTCCTATAATTCACCCCTCCACTTT.

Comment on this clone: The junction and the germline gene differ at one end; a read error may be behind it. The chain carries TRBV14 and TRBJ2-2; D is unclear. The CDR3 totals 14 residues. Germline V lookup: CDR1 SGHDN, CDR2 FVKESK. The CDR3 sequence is CASSRLALTRELFF. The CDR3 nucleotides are TGTGCCAGCAGCCGATTGGCCCTCACCAGGGAGCTGTTTTTT.